This T cell receptor beta chain was sequenced during a study of patients and donors after allogeneic stem cell transplantation. The CDR3 spans 16 residues. The germline V and J ends were trimmed by 0 bases and 7 bases, with 16 bases remaining between them. From the RT-PCR reads, TCRdb called clonotypes with MiXCR, one entry per CDR3 protein. The sample yields hundreds of thousands of distinct CDR3 sequences, under 20% seen once. The TCR comes from a human donor who was either an allogeneic HSCT recipient or a stem cell or donor lymphocyte infusion donor (not recorded which). It is not recorded whose cells these are; they may come from a transplant donor. The material sequenced was blood, either unsorted or a sorted T cell fraction (not recorded which). This chain links TRBV12-3 or TRBV12-4 with TRBJ1-5; weak D call: TRBD1 (6 bases). CDR3 nucleotides: TGTGCCAGCAGTTTAGCCACTACAGGGAGGGGACAGCCCCAGCATTTT. The encoded protein is CASSLATTGRGQPQHF.